This TCR beta chain was recovered during a study of cytomegalovirus exposure and HLA in healthy donors (dated by TCRdb to about 2017). Context from the whole study: In an earlier analysis of about 560 of the donors, less than 350 Gb of sequence data and 120 million or so unique TCR beta sequences from 150 million to 200 million T cells were reported. About 310 gigabases of sequencing data and approximately 85 million unique TCR sequences were included in an early release covering over 600 HLA-typed donors. Among the roughly 400 genotyped donors, under 90% belonged to the genetic ancestry cluster associated with self-reported Caucasian donors. The aim of the study was to test whether cataloging public T cell receptors could identify signatures of past pathogen exposure. The study profiled the T cell repertoires of hundreds of subjects by immunosequencing and related them to cytomegalovirus serostatus. In addition to the first cohort of around 670 subjects, a separate validation cohort of under 150 different subjects was used. To predict cytomegalovirus infection status, the study brought together high-throughput TCR immunosequencing, statistical association of individual TCRs with disease status, and machine learning. In a later analysis, previously published TCR beta repertoires from 600 to 850 donors were re-analyzed and high-resolution HLA genotyping was added so that TCR occurrence patterns could be studied. In the later analysis, no new phenotypic data were used to find candidate immune exposures; instead, reliance was placed on TCR beta sequences and their occurrence across donors. In an earlier analysis of more than 550 of the donors, high-throughput TCR beta sequencing was used to judge whether each TCR beta V gene segment behaved as functional or pseudogenic. Donor age, sex, ethnicity and CMV serostatus were collected together with the repertoire data. In a later genetic analysis, genome-wide SNP genotypes for about 55% of the roughly 700 donors were used, and that subset was treated as a discovery cohort. Every repertoire in the discovery cohort had been generated on one and the same sequencing platform. HLA typing covered class I and class II loci at four-digit resolution. The number of typed donors differed by locus: about 620-640 for A, B, C, DRB1 and DQB1; 500 to 550 for DQA1; 606 for DPA1; and around 470 for DPB1. About five DR-DQ haplotypes were treated as single units for association and clustering because of strong linkage in the cohort. Among around 400 genotyped donors of the cohort, an average of approximately 240,000 unique TCR beta nucleotide sequences were sequenced per donor, roughly a sixth of them non-productive. General conclusions and limits of the study: Sequencing depth was assumed to be roughly uniform across donors in the presence/absence analyses, though that assumption may not hold. Specific HLA alleles were associated with 18,000 or so TCR beta sequences at a false discovery rate of 0.05 in a later analysis. In the study, 150 to 200 TCR beta chains were listed as associated with cytomegalovirus. Some IMGT-functional V segments, including TRBV6-2 and TRBV6-3, could not be told apart with the 87-base-pair reads, so those segments were excluded. A later analysis found that most CMV-associated TCR beta chains appeared HLA-restricted, with HLA associations seemingly driven largely by CMV exposure. For the cohort, immune exposure information was limited to CMV serostatus. In an earlier analysis of 587 of the donors, most TCR beta V segments appeared in productive rearrangements about 87% or about 30% of the time, broadly matching IMGT annotations. A cluster of highly shared sequence variants was judged likely to be a technical artifact of the sequencing pipeline. A later analysis found that TCR association rates varied across HLA loci, with DRB1 alleles showing the most associated TCRs and HLA-C alleles the fewest. Across donors, most TCR sequences were observed very rarely, whereas some public TCRs were present in many individuals. Because some donors lacked HLA typing at each locus, the association tests relied only on the typed subset. In a later genetic analysis, a missense DCLRE1C variant was associated with V-gene and J-gene trimming of TCR beta chains, and the association was replicated in an independent cohort. A later genetic analysis reported fewer N-insertions in productive TCRs among donors in an Asian-associated ancestry cluster than the roughly 700-donor mean. The authors suggested that the approach could potentially be extended to other disease states and immunological phenotypes. In this cohort, only TCR beta chains were sequenced, and detectable features were limited by the absence of alpha or paired-chain data. When HLA alleles, especially DR and DQ, strongly co-occurred, TCR associations were difficult to assign to individual alleles. A further reported finding was that TCR beta sequences accurately predicted the HLA-A and HLA-B alleles for most subjects in the first cohort. In both the original and validation cohorts, the classifier was reported to diagnose cytomegalovirus status with high specificity and sensitivity. Roughly 17 rarely observed V segments, including chromosome 9 orphons, were excluded from the earlier analysis of a few hundred of the donors because counts were too low. In a later analysis, HLA-associated TCR beta chains were found to be more clonally expanded and to have lower generation probabilities than equally common non-associated chains. Linkage disequilibrium might explain the correlated functional status among segregating V segments, but an unknown experimental factor could not be excluded. A few of the identified cytomegalovirus-associated TCR beta chains were confirmed in vitro to be specific for cytomegalovirus antigens. According to a later analysis, parvovirus B19, influenza, CMV and Epstein-Barr virus appeared linked to several top co-occurrence clusters.

The germline ends are 12 bases apart after V is trimmed by 2 bases and J by 0 bases. From a lookup of the germline V gene, CDR1 and CDR2 are SGHRS and YFSETQ. Counted from cysteine to phenylalanine, this CDR3 has 16 amino acids. Only CDR3 DNA remains: 48 bases, in frame from the first base. Library prep was done by the immunoSEQ multiplex PCR assay. A mixture of 60 forward primers for TCR Vbeta segments and 13 reverse primers for TCR Jbeta segments was used in the multiplex PCR. A multiplex PCR assay on genomic DNA amplified the CDR3 region of rearranged TCR beta genes. Amplified TCR beta libraries were sequenced as 87-base-pair reads on the Illumina HiSeq System. As for how the authors treated the data: Across the 700 or so repertoires, a later analysis counted some 80 million unique TCR beta chains, some 11 million of which were shared by at least two donors. To remove PCR and sequencing errors, raw reads were error-corrected and collapsed into unique sequences using a nearest-neighbor algorithm that merged closely related sequences. To assign V, D and J gene segments, CDR3 sequences were aligned to IMGT reference sequences. Each retained sequence needed at least a six-nucleotide match to both a V gene segment and a J gene segment. Rearrangements were called productive when the CDR3 lacked stop codons and stayed in frame with V and J; all others were non-productive. Following IMGT convention, CDR3 was defined as the stretch from the second conserved V-encoded cysteine to the conserved J-encoded phenylalanine. The earlier analysis of some 550 of the donors excluded any sequence lacking an unambiguous match to a single V gene segment. An earlier analysis of roughly 590 of the donors called V segments functional above 56.7% productive rearrangements and segregating when the between-donor standard deviation exceeded 5%. To diagnose cytomegalovirus status from the catalog of TCR beta chain sequences, a statistical classification framework was built. In a later analysis, TCR nucleotide sequences were compared against IMGT/GENE-DB human TR gene sequences so that V and J genes could be assigned. A later analysis assigned CDR3 sequences and most-parsimonious VDJ recombination scenarios with the TCRdist pipeline. In a later analysis, each TCR beta chain was defined by its CDR3 amino acid sequence together with its V-gene family, and reads without a unique V-gene family were excluded. To address suspected cross-contamination and a sequencing artifact, a later analysis removed around 600 highly shared, low-generation-probability nucleotide sequences. A later analysis calculated a clonal expansion index for each public chain from normalized within-repertoire ranks of inferred template counts. In a later analysis, generation probabilities were computed with a VDJ recombination model fitted to out-of-frame rearrangements, and the resulting probabilities were checked against IGoR. In a later analysis, hypergeometric tests were used to score TCR-TCR, TCR-HLA and TCR-CMV co-occurrence, with a repertoire-size bias correction applied to TCR pairs. A later analysis estimated false discovery rates by permuting HLA or CMV assignments 20 times. In a later analysis, co-occurring TCRs were grouped using DBSCAN, and TCRdist sequence similarity was added for clustering within HLA-allele-positive subsets. For co-occurrence clustering, repertoires with fewer than 30,000 or more than 120,000 public chains were excluded, along with a handful of repertoires with anomalous nucleotide sharing. The table was pulled from immuneACCESS by TCRdb, which kept in-frame rearrangements only. Such tables lose some clones; where checked, under half of the loss comes from unresolved V genes, and the rest has no known cause. V, J and clone size are taken as reported in that table, and D and trimming were inferred from the DNA itself. The sample records some 130,000 clones, roughly two thirds of which are singletons. Over 1.5% of the sample is taken by the ten largest.

About this clone itself: Its target antigen remains unknown. Base qualities are not provided; no much larger clone lies one nucleotide away.

The cohort comprised 666 healthy bone marrow donors. At the time of sampling, every cohort member was nominally healthy, though immune exposures that went unrecorded were likely present. The donor tested CMV seropositive and was one of the 289 seropositive cohort members. A peripheral blood sample was provided by each donor, and peripheral blood mononuclear cells were used for TCR beta sequencing. The Qiagen DNeasy Blood Extraction Kit was used to extract genomic DNA from the blood cell samples. The V and J segments used are TRBV5-1 and TRBJ1-3; the D gene is perhaps TRBD1, on 5 matching bases. Sequencing was performed on PBMCs. The TCR sequence derives from a man between 25 and 39 years old in good health and CMV-seropositive. The DNA sequence is as follows: TGCGCCAGCAGCTTCCTGGGGGACTACTCTGGAAACACCATATATTTT. Translated, it reads CASSFLGDYSGNTIYF. Joined to the reference TRBV5-1 and TRBJ1-3 proteins, this CDR3 gives the full variable domain: KAGVTQTPRYLIKTRGQQVTLSCSPISGHRSVSWYQQTPGQGLQFLFEYFSETQRNKGNFPGRFSGRQFSNSRSEMNVSTLELGDSALYLCASSFLGDYSGNTIYFGEGSWLTVV.